The present TCR beta chain was sequenced within a study of blood T cell repertoires in COVID-19 (dated by TCRdb to between 2020 and 2021). Regarding the research as a whole: The collaborator samples originated in the United States, Italy and Spain and spanned the acute and convalescent phases of COVID-19. Where available, HLA class I and class II types were taken from metadata supplied by the sample provider and were not determined by assay-based typing. The prospective study material was composed of cDNA or gDNA derived from T cells, B-cell-depleted T cells, or PBMCs. Deeply sampled blood TCRbeta repertoires from subjects exposed to, actively infected with, or recovered from COVID-19 were included in the dataset. The sample metadata nearly always contained a de-identified subject ID, COVID-19 status, age in years and sex. Samples came from the ongoing ImmuneRACE study (first 160 participants) plus 1,254 subjects from 6 global collaborators. The repertoires were released in a freely available public database intended as a resource for research on the immune response to SARS-CoV-2. Study-wide findings and limitations: Clinical and demographic metadata were provided uncurated, with the amount varying by source and participant.

The junction carries 6 bases between V and J, which are trimmed by 5 bases and 5 bases respectively. The CDR3 runs 11 amino acids, cysteine and phenylalanine included. Here the CDR3 DNA is all that survives: 33 bases in frame from base 1. The germline V gene yields MNHEY for CDR1 and SVGAGI for CDR2. Participants in the prospective study were enrolled through a virtual design, were aged 18 to 89 years, and lived in roughly 25 United States geographic areas. In the prospective study, cohorts were assigned on the basis of participant-reported clinical history obtained from a screening survey and a study questionnaire. ImmuneRACE Cohort 3 recovered participants were defined by two consecutive negative NP/OP PCR tests, healthcare professional clearance, or symptom resolution. In the prospective study, whole blood, serum and a nasopharyngeal or oropharyngeal swab were collected from each participant by mobile phlebotomists. Over a 2-month period, participants in the prospective study had the option of providing additional blood draws and questionnaires. Prospective study blood samples were shipped either frozen or at room temperature before DNA extraction.

The immunoSEQ Assay, a bias-controlled multiplex PCR, was used to amplify TCRbeta CDR3 regions from genomic DNA. Under the source paper's analysis protocol: Nucleated cell counts per sample were estimated from amplification of reference gene primers within the assay. To quantify the absolute abundance of each unique TCRbeta CDR3 rearrangement, sequence reads were collapsed and filtered. Productive Simpson clonality was computed per sample as the square root of Simpson's diversity index over productive rearrangements. Imported from immuneACCESS, the table was reduced by TCRdb to in-frame sequences with V and J called. These copies leave out some clones; in studies compared against another copy, an unresolved V gene accounts for under half, and the cause of the remainder is not known. V, J and clone size reflect that table, while D and trimming were determined from the DNA. Within this sample are more than 200,000 clones, with approximately 90% of them counted one time only. The top ten hold 1.5% to 2% of the sample.

As regards this clone: There is no known antigen for this receptor. The record has no base qualities; no much larger clone is one base away.

The source is a woman younger than 30 who had recovered from COVID-19. The sequencing sample was made of PBMCs or T cells enriched from blood (not recorded which). The V gene is TRBV6-5 and the J gene is TRBJ1-2; TRBD1 could be the D gene, as 6 bases match. The DNA reads TGTGCCAGCAGTAGGGGGTATGGCTACACCTTC. Its protein product is CASSRGYGYTF.